One and the same sample provided the 4 T cell receptor beta chains below, sequenced in a study of shared clonotypes between healthy human individuals. Assay used: immunoSEQ multiplex PCR; TCRdb lists only in-frame clones, some missing. Of fewer than 650,000 clones in the sample, around 80% were seen once. Source material: PBMCs. These receptors were obtained from a woman aged 35 to 49 in good health. Some clones in this sample may be carry-over from other donors' samples.

V and J are TRBV2 and TRBJ1-2, with 7 nucleotides matching TRBD1. The germline CDR1 and CDR2 sequences are SNHLY and FYNNEI. The junction had 11 bases not matched to a gene; V was cut back by 9 bases and J by 4 bases. This CDR3 is 14 amino acids long. The CDR3 DNA reads TGTGCCAGACGACTAACTGGACAGGTCTATGGCTACACCTTC. This encodes CARRLTGQVYGYTF.

In regard to this clone: Mismatch with germline at one junction end may stem from a read error. This chain joins TRBV7-2 and TRBJ2-7, with D perhaps matching TRBD1 or TRBD2 (5 bases each). CDR1 and CDR2 (germline): SGHTA, FQGNSA. The CDR3 totals 15 residues. CDR3: CASNLGGGLVNEQYF. The CDR3 nucleotides read TGTGCCAGCAACTTAGGTGGGGGTTTAGTAAACGAGCAGTACTTC.

On this clone: This likely traces to a read error, being one base from a far larger clone. Other DNA sequences in this sample translate to the same CDR3. V usage is TRBV30 and J usage is TRBJ2-3; no clear D gene. The CDR3 extends over 11 amino acids. V was shortened by 4 bases and J by 8 bases, with 10 bases between the two germline ends. CDR1 is GTSNPN and CDR2 is SVGIG in the germline V gene (reference sequence). The CDR3 DNA reads TGTGCCTGGAAGCCCGTGGGTACGCAGTATTTT. Its translation is CAWKPVGTQYF.

Worth noting for this clone: Distinct nucleotide sequences in the sample also encode this CDR3. This chain joins TRBV2 and TRBJ2-3; perhaps D is TRBD1 or TRBD2 (5 bases each). The germline V and J ends were trimmed by 3 bases and 1 base, with 5 bases remaining between them. This CDR3 comprises 13 residues. Germline V gene lookup returns CDR1 SNHLY and CDR2 FYNNEI. DNA for the CDR3: TGTGCCAGCAGTGAGGGACGCACAGATACGCAGTATTTT. The encoded protein is CASSEGRTDTQYF.